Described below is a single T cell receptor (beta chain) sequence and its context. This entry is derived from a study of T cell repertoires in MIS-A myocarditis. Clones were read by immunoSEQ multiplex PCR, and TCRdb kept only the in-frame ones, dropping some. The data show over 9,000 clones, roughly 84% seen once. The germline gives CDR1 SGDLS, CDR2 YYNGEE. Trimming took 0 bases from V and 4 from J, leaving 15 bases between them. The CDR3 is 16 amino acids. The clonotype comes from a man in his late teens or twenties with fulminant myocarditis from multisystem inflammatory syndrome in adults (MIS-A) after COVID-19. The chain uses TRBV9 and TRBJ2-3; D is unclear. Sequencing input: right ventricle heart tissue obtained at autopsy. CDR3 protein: CASSVEGTLGADTQYF. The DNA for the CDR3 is TGTGCCAGCAGCGTAGAGGGAACACTTGGGGCAGATACGCAGTATTTT.